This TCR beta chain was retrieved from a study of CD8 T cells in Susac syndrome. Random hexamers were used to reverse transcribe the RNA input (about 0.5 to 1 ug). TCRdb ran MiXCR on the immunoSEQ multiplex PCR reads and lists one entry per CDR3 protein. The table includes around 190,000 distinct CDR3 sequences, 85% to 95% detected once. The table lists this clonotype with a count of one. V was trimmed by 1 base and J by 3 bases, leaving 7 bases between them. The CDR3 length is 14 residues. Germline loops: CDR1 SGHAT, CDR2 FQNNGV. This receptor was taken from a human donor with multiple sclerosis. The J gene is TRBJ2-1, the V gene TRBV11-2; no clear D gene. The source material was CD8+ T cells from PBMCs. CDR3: CASSLVQLYNEQFF. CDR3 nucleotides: TGTGCCAGCAGCTTAGTCCAGCTCTACAATGAGCAGTTCTTC. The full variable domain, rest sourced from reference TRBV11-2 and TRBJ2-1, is EAGVAQSPRYKIIEKRQSVAFWCNPISGHATLYWYQQILGQGPKLLIQFQNNGVVDDSQLPKDRFSAERLKGVDSTLKIQPAKLEDSAVYLCASSLVQLYNEQFFGPGTRLTVL.